This T cell receptor (beta chain) came from a study of blood T cell repertoires in COVID-19. Study as a whole: COVID-19 samples, acute and convalescent, were from the United States, Italy and Spain. PBMCs, B-cell-depleted T cells, or T cells were the source of the cDNA or gDNA that made up the material.

J gave up 10 bases and V 6 bases, and 2 bases lay outside the gene matches. This CDR3 contains 11 residues. In germline, CDR1 is MNHEY, CDR2 SVGEGT. Per the original methods: Amplification of reference gene primers provided the estimated nucleated cell counts. Repertoires were generated with immunoSEQ multiplex PCR, while TCRdb's copy carries only in-frame clones and drops some. Clonal size and the V and J genes are those of that table, whereas D and trimming came from the DNA. The sample yields around 260,000 clones, roughly 86% seen once. The chain links TRBV6-2 or TRBV6-3 to TRBJ1-1; 10 bases align to TRBD1. The sample comprised peripheral blood. The sequence came from a man between 40 and 49 years old who had recovered from COVID-19. CDR3 residues: CASSRDRGAFF. CDR3 DNA sequence: TGTGCCAGCAGCAGGGACAGGGGAGCTTTCTTT.